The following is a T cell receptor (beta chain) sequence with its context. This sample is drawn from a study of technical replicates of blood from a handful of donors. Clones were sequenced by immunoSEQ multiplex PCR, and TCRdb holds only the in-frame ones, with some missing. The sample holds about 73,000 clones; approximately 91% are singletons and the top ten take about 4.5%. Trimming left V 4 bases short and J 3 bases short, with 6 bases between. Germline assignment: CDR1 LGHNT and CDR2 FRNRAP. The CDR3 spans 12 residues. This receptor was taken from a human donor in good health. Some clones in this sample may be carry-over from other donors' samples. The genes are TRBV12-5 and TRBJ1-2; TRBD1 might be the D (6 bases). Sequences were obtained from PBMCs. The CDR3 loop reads CASGYRDYGYTF. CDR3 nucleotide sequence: TGTGCTAGTGGTTACAGGGACTATGGCTACACCTTC.